This is a list of T cell receptor beta chains from one sample in a study of blood T cell repertoires in COVID-19. Profiling relied on immunoSEQ multiplex PCR, and the TCRdb table lists in-frame clones only, not all of them. The sample holds about half a million clones; around 85% are singletons and the top ten take approximately 8%. The sequenced sample was PBMCs or T cells enriched from blood (not recorded which). The receptors stem from a woman aged 55-70 years who had recovered from COVID-19. Both conserved end residues are part of each CDR3. Fields, in order: CDR3 DNA, CDR3 protein, V gene, J gene, D gene, clone size. The D gene is left open where the match is weak. Only part of the rows carry a size: once, few, many, or a class if the clone is expanded.

CDR3 DNA: TGTGCCAGCTCGCTAAACAGGGATAGCAATCAGCCCCAGCATTTT; CDR3 protein: CASSLNRDSNQPQHF; V gene: TRBV18; J gene: TRBJ1-5; D gene: NA; clone size: NA
CDR3 DNA: TGCAGCGTTGAAGATCATGAGGGACTCTATGGCTACACCTTC; CDR3 protein: CSVEDHEGLYGYTF; V gene: TRBV29-1; J gene: TRBJ1-2; D gene: NA; clone size: NA
CDR3 DNA: TGTGCCAGCAGCTTCGGGGAAATGAACACTGAAGCTTTCTTT; CDR3 protein: CASSFGEMNTEAFF; V gene: TRBV5-6; J gene: TRBJ1-1; D gene: NA; clone size: NA
CDR3 DNA: TGCGCCAGCAGTGCAGGGCCGACTCGACAGCAGTTCTTC; CDR3 protein: CASSAGPTRQQFF; V gene: TRBV10-1; J gene: TRBJ2-1; D gene: NA; clone size: once
CDR3 DNA: TGTGCCAGCAGTAGGGGGTACGAAAGCAATCAGCCCCAGCATTTT; CDR3 protein: CASSRGYESNQPQHF; V gene: TRBV2; J gene: TRBJ1-5; D gene: NA; clone size: NA
CDR3 DNA: TGTGCCAGTAGCCAAATAGGGGGCTACGAGCAGTACTTC; CDR3 protein: CASSQIGGYEQYF; V gene: TRBV19; J gene: TRBJ2-7; D gene: NA; clone size: NA
CDR3 DNA: TGTGCCAGCAGCCCAACCGACAGGTATGGCTACACCTTC; CDR3 protein: CASSPTDRYGYTF; V gene: TRBV3-1/TRBV3-2; J gene: TRBJ1-2; D gene: NA; clone size: NA
CDR3 DNA: TGTGCCTGGAGTGTACAGGAGAACACTGAAGCTTTCTTT; CDR3 protein: CAWSVQENTEAFF; V gene: TRBV30; J gene: TRBJ1-1; D gene: NA; clone size: NA
CDR3 DNA: TGTGCCAGCAGTGCTCTAGCGGGTGGAGAGACCCAGTACTTC; CDR3 protein: CASSALAGGETQYF; V gene: TRBV2; J gene: TRBJ2-5; D gene: TRBD2; clone size: NA
CDR3 DNA: TGTGCCAGCTCACAGGGACAGAGTTTCTATGGCTACACCTTC; CDR3 protein: CASSQGQSFYGYTF; V gene: TRBV18; J gene: TRBJ1-2; D gene: TRBD1; clone size: NA
CDR3 DNA: TGTGCCAGCAGGGGACAGGGCCATAATTCACCCCTCCACTTT; CDR3 protein: CASRGQGHNSPLHF; V gene: TRBV7-9; J gene: TRBJ1-6; D gene: TRBD1; clone size: NA
CDR3 DNA: TGTGCCAGCAGTTTCACTAGGATGGGTGAGCAGTTCTTC; CDR3 protein: CASSFTRMGEQFF; V gene: TRBV27; J gene: TRBJ2-1; D gene: NA; clone size: NA
CDR3 DNA: TGTGCCAGCAGTTACCAATCGTTGGGGGACTGGCAGCCCCAGCATTTT; CDR3 protein: CASSYQSLGDWQPQHF; V gene: TRBV6-5; J gene: TRBJ1-5; D gene: NA; clone size: NA
CDR3 DNA: TGTGCCAGCAGCGAGTACAGGGCGGGGGGTGAAAAACTGTTTTTT; CDR3 protein: CASSEYRAGGEKLFF; V gene: TRBV3-1/TRBV3-2; J gene: TRBJ1-4; D gene: NA; clone size: NA
CDR3 DNA: TGTGCCAGCAGTGAAAGAGGAAACACTGAAGCTTTCTTT; CDR3 protein: CASSERGNTEAFF; V gene: TRBV2; J gene: TRBJ1-1; D gene: NA; clone size: NA
CDR3 DNA: TGTGCCAGCAGTTACTCCGGGACAACTAACTATGGCTACACCTTC; CDR3 protein: CASSYSGTTNYGYTF; V gene: TRBV6-5; J gene: TRBJ1-2; D gene: NA; clone size: NA
CDR3 DNA: TGTGCCATCAGTGAGGTCAGGGCTTCTGGAAACACCATATATTTT; CDR3 protein: CAISEVRASGNTIYF; V gene: TRBV10-3; J gene: TRBJ1-3; D gene: NA; clone size: once
CDR3 DNA: TGTGCCAGTAGGCCATTCAGGGGGACGAACACCGGGGAGCTGTTTTTT; CDR3 protein: CASRPFRGTNTGELFF; V gene: TRBV19; J gene: TRBJ2-2; D gene: TRBD1; clone size: NA
CDR3 DNA: TGTGCCAGCAGCGGACGCCAGGGCCCCTACGAGCAGTACTTC; CDR3 protein: CASSGRQGPYEQYF; V gene: TRBV13; J gene: TRBJ2-7; D gene: NA; clone size: NA
CDR3 DNA: TGTGCCAGCAGTTTATCCTCCGTCGCGGTGGACACTGAAGCTTTCTTT; CDR3 protein: CASSLSSVAVDTEAFF; V gene: TRBV27; J gene: TRBJ1-1; D gene: NA; clone size: NA
CDR3 DNA: TGTGCCAGCAGCTGGGGGGGGTCATGGGCCAAAAACATTCAGTACTTC; CDR3 protein: CASSWGGSWAKNIQYF; V gene: TRBV28; J gene: TRBJ2-4; D gene: TRBD2; clone size: NA
CDR3 DNA: TGTGCCAGCAGTTGGGACAGGTCTGAAAAACTGTTTTTT; CDR3 protein: CASSWDRSEKLFF; V gene: TRBV2; J gene: TRBJ1-4; D gene: TRBD1; clone size: NA
CDR3 DNA: TGCGCCAGCAGCCCCGTGGCGGGTACCTACGAGCAGTACTTC; CDR3 protein: CASSPVAGTYEQYF; V gene: TRBV5-1; J gene: TRBJ2-7; D gene: NA; clone size: NA